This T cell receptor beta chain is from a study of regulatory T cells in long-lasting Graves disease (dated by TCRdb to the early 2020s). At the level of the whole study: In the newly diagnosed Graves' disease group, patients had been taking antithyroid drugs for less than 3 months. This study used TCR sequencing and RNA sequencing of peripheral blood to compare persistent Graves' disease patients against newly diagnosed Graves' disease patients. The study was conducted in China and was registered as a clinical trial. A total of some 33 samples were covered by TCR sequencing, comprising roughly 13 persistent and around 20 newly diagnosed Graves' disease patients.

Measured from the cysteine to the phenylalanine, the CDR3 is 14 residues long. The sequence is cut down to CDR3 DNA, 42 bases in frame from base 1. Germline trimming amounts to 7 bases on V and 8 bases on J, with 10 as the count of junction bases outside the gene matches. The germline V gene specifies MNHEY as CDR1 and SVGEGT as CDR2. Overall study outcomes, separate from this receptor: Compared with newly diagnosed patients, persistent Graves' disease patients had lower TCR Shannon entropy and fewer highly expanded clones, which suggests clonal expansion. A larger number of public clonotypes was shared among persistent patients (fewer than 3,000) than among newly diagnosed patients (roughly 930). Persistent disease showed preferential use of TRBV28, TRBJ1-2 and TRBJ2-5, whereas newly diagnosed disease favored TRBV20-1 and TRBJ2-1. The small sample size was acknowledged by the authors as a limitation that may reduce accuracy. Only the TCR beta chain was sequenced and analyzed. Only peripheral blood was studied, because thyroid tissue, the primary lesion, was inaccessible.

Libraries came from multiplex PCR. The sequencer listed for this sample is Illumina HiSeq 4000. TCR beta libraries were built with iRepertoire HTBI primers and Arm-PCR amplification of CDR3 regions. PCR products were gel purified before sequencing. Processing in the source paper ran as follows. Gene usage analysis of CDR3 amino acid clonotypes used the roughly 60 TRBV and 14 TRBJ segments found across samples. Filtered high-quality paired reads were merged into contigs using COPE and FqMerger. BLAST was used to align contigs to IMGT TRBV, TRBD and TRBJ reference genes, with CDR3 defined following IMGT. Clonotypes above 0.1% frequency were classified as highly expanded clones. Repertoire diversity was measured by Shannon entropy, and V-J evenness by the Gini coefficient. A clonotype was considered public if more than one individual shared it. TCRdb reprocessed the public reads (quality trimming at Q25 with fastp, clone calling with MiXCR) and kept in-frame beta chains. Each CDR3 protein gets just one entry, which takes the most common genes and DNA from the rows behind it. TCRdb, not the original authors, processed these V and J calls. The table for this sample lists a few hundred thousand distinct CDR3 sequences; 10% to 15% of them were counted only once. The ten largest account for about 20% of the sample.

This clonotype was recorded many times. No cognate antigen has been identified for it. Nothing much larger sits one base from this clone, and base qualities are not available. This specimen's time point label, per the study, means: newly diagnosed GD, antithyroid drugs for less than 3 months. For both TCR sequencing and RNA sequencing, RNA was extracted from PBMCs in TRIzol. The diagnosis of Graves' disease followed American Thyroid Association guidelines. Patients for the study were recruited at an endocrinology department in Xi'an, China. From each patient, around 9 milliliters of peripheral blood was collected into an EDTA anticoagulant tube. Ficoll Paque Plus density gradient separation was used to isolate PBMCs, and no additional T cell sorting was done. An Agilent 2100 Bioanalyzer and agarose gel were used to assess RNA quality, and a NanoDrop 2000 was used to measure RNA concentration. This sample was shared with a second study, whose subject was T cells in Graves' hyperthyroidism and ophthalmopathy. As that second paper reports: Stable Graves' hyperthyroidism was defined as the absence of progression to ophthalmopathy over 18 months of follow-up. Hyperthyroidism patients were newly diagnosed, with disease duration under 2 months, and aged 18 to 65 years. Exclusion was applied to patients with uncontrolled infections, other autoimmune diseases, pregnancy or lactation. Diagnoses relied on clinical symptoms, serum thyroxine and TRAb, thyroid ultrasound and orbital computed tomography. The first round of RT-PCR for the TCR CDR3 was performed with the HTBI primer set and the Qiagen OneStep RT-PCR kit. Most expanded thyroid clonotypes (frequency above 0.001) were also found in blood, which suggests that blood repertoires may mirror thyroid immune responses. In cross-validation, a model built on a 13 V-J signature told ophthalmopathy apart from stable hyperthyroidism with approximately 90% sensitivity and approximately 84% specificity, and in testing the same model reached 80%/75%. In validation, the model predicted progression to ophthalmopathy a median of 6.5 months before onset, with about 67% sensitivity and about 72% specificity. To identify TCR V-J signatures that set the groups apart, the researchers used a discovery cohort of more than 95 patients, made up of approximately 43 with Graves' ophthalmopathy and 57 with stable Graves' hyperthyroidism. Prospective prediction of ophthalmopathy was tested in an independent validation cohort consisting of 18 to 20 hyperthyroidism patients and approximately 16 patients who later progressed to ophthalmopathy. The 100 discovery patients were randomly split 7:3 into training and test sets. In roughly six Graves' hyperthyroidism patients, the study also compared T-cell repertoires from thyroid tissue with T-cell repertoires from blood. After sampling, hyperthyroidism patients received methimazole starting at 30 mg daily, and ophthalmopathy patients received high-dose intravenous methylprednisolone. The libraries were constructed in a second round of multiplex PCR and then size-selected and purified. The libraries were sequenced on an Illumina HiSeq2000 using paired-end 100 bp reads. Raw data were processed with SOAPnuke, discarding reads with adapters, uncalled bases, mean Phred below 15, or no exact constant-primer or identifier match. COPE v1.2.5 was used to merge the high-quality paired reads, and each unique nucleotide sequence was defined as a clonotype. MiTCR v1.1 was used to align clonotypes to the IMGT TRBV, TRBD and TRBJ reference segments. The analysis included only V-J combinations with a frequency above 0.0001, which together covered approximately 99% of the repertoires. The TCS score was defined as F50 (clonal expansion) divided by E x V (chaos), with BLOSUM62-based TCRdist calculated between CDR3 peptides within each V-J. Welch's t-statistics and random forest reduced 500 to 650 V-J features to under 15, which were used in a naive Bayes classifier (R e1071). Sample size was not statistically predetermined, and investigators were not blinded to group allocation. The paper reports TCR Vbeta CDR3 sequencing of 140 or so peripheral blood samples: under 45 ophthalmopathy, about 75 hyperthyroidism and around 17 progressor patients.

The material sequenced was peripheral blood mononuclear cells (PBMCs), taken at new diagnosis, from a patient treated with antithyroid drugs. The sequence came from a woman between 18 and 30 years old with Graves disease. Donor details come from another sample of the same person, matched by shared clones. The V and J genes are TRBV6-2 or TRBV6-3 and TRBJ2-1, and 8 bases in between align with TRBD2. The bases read TGTGCCAGCACCGGAGCGGGAGTACGTCATGAGCAGTTCTTC. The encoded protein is CASTGAGVRHEQFF.